This T cell receptor beta chain was recorded in a study of blood T cells in healthy people across ages. V dropped 4 bases and J dropped 8; count of bases not matched to a gene: 3. Germline V gene sequence: CDR1 MNHEY, CDR2 SMNVEV (reference sequence). This CDR3 has 12 residues. The authors ran a second PCR of about 6 to 11 cycles using a sample-barcoded 5' primer and a J-beta primer mix. Each cDNA molecule carried a tag from a template-switch adaptor that contained 12 random nucleotides. TCRdb re-called the 5' RACE reads through MiXCR, storing one row per CDR3 protein. This sample has about 640,000 distinct CDR3 sequences; approximately 50% occur once, and the top ten carry roughly 34%. Samples each had at least 5.5 micrograms of total RNA extracted. As regards this clonotype: Its antigen is still unknown.

Findings of the study overall: Lack of knowledge of donor CMV status possibly confounded expanded clonotype changes. There were more naive CD4+ cells and higher diversity in long-lived donors than in aged donors.

This chain connects TRBV27 to TRBJ1-2; TRBD1 agrees at 8 bases. The receptor's source is a man aged 60 to 75 in good health. Input material: blood. DNA of the CDR3: TGTGCCAGCAGTTCAGGGGGCAGGGGCTACACCTTC. Protein sequence: CASSSGGRGYTF.